Sequencing of this TCR beta chain was carried out in a study of T cells in Graves' hyperthyroidism and ophthalmopathy. Amplification of TCR beta CDR3 regions used RNA as the template. TCR CDR3 underwent first-round RT-PCR with the HTBI primer set. TCRdb itself ran the multiplex PCR reads through MiXCR, one entry per CDR3 protein. The profile covers 450,000 to 550,000 distinct CDR3 sequences, with approximately 24% appearing a single time and over 9% taken by the ten largest. In this sample, this clonotype turned up many times. The antigen is unknown. General study points: Ophthalmopathy prediction by the model preceded onset by a median about 6 months.

Patients with ophthalmopathy all had a Clinical Activity Score of at least 3, a NOSPECS grade of at least 4 and duration under 3 months. Uncontrolled infections, other autoimmune diseases, pregnancy or lactation led to exclusion of patients. The PBMCs were sourced from fresh peripheral blood (10 ml). Sample: blood. The clonotype was recovered from a woman younger than 45 with Graves' ophthalmopathy.

DNA of the CDR3: TGTGCCACCACCCAGACAGGCAATCAGCCCCAGCATTTT. As protein: CATTQTGNQPQHF. The rearrangement uses TRBV15 and TRBJ1-5; D may be TRBD1 (5 bases). The CDR3 loop spans 13 amino acids. V lost 7 bases and J lost 2, with 9 bases in between. In germline, CDR1 is LNHNV, CDR2 YYDKDF (reference sequence).